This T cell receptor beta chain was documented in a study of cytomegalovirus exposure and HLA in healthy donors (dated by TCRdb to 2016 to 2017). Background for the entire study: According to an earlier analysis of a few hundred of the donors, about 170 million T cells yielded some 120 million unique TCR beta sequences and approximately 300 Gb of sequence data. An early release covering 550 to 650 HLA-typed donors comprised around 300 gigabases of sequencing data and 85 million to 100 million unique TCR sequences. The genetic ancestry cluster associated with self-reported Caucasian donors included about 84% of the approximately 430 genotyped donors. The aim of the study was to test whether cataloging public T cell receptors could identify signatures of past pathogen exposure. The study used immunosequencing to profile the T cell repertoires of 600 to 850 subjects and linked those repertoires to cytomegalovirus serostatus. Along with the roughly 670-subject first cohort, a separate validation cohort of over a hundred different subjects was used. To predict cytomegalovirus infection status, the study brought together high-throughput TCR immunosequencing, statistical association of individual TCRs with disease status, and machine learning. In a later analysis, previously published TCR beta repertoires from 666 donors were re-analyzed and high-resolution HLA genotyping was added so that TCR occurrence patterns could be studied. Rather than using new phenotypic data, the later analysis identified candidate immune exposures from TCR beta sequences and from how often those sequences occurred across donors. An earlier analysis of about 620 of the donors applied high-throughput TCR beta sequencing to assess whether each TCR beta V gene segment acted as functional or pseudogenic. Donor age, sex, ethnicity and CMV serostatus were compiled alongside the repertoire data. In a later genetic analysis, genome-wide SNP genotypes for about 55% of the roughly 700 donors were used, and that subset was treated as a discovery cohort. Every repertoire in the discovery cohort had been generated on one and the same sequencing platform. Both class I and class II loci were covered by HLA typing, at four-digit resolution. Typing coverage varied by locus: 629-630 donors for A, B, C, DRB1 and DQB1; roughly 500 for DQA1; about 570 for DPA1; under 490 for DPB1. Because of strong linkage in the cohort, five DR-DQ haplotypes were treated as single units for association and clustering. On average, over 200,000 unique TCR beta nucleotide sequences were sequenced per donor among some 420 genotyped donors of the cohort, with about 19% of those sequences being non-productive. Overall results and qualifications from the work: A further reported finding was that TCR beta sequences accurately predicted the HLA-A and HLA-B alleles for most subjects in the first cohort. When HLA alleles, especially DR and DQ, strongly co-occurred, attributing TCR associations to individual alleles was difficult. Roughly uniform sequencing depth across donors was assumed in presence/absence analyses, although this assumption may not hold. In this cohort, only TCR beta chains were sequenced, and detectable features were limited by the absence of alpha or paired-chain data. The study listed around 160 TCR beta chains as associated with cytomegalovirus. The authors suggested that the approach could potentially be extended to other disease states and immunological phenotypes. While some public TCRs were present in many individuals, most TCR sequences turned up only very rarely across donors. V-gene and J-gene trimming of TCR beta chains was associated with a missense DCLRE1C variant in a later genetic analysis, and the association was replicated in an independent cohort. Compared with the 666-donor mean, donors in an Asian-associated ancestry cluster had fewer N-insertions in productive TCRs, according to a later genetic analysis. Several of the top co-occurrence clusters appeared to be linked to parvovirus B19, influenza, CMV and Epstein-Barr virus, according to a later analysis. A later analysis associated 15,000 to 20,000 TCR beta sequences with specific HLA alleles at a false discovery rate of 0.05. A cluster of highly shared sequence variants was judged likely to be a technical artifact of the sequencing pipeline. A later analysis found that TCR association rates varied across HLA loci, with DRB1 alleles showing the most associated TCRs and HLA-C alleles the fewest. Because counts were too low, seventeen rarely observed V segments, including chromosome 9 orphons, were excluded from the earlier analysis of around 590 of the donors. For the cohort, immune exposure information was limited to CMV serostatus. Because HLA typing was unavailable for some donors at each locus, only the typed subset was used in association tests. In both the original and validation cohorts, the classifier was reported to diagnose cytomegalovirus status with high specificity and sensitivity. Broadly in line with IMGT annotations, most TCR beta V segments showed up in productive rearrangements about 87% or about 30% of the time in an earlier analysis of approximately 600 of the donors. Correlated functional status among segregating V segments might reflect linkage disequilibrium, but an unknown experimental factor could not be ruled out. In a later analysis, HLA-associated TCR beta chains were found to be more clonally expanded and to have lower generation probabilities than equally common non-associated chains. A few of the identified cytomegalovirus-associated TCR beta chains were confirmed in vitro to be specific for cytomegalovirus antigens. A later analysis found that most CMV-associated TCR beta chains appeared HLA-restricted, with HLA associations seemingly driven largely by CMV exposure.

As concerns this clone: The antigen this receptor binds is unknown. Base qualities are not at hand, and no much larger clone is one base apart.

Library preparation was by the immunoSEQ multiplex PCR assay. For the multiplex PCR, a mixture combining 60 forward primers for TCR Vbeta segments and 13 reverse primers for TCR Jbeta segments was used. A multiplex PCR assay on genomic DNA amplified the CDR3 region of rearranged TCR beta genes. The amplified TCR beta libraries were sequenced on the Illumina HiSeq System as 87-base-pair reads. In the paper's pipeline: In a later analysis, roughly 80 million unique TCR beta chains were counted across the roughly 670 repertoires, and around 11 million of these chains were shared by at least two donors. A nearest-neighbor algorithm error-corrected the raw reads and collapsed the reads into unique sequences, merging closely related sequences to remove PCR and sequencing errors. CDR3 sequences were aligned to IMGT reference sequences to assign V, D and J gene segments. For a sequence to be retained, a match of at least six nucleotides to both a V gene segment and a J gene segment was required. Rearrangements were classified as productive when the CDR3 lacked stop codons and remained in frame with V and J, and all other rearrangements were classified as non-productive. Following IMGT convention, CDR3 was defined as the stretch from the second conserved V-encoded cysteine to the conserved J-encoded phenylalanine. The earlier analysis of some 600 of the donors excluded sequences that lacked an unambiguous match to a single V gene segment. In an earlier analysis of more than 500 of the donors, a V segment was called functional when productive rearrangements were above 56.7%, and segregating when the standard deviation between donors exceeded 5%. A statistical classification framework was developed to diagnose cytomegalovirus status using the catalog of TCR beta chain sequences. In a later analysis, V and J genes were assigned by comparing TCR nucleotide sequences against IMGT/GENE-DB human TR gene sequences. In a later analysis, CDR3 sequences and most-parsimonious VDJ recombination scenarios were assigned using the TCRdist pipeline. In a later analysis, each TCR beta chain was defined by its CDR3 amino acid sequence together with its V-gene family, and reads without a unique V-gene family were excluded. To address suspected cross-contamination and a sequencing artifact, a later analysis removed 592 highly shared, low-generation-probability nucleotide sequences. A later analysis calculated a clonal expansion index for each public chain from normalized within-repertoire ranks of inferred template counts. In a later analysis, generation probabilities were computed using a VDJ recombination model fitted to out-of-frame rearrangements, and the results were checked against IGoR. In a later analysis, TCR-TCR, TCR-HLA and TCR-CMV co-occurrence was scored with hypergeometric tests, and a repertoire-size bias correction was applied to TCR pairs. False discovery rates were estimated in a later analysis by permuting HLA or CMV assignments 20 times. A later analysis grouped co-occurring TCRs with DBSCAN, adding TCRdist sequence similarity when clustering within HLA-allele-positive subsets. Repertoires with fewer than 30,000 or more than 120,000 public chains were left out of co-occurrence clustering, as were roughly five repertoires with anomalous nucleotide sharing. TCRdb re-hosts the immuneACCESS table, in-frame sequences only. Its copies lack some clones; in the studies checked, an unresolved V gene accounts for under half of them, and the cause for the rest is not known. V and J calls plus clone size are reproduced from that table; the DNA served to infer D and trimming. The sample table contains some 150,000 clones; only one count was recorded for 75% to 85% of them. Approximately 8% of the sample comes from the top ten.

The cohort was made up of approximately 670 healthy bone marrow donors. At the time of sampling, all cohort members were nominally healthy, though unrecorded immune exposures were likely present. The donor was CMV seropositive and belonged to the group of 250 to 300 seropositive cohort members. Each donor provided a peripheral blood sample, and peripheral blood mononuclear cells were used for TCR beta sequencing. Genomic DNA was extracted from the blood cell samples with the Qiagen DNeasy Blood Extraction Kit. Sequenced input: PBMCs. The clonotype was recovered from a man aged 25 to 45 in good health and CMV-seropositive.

The CDR3 has the sequence CAWSVVTAYEQYF. The nucleotides read TGTGCCTGGAGTGTAGTCACGGCCTACGAGCAGTACTTC. The chain is made from TRBV30 and TRBJ2-7; no confident D gene assignment can be made. Its CDR3 holds 13 amino acids, cysteine through phenylalanine. Of all the DNA, just the CDR3 is kept, 39 bases in frame from base 1. CDR1 GTSNPN and CDR2 SVGIG are derived from the germline V gene (reference sequence). A distance of 8 bases separates the germline ends of V and J, which lose 0 bases and 2 bases respectively.